The T cell receptor beta chain under discussion was sequenced for a study of read filtering for tumor transcriptome and immune sequencing. Concerning this clonotype itself: Its antigen is currently unknown. A read error is the likely source, as a far larger clone sits one nucleotide away.

Notes on the study in general: Sorted CD138-negative bone marrow cells were not purified T cells.

From 400 to 450 ng of RNA, a library with molecular barcoded alpha/delta and beta/gamma adaptors was made. TCRdb passed the reads through MiXCR, listing each CDR3 protein once. The table has 49,000 or so distinct CDR3 sequences, about an eighth seen once. Sequences were obtained from a population of CD138-negative cells sorted from bone marrow. The TCR originated in a donor over 35 with multiple myeloma.

CDR3 amino acids: CASGQIAGPQYF. In DNA, the CDR3 is TGTGCCAGCGGTCAGATAGCCGGGCCGCAGTATTTT. The chain couples TRBV9 to TRBJ1-4; unclear D gene. The end of the DNA is better explained by TRBJ2-3, so the J call may be wrong. Germline V gene lookup returns CDR1 SGDLS and CDR2 YYNGEE. The CDR3 sequence is 12 residues long.